The 12 T cell receptor beta chains presented below share a single source sample, sequenced in a study of shared clonotypes between healthy human individuals. Sequenced by immunoSEQ multiplex PCR; TCRdb stores in-frame clones only, minus some. The sample contains more than 850,000 clones, about 80% of which appear only once. Material: memory CD4+ T cells from PBMCs. Documented subset: CD45RA-negative fraction. These receptor sequences come from a man aged 18 to 30 in good health. Some clones in this sample may be carry-over from other donors' samples.

The chain couples TRBV5-1 to TRBJ1-3; weak D call: TRBD1 (5 bases). CDR1 is SGHRS and CDR2 is YFSETQ in the germline V gene. This CDR3 spans 15 amino acids. V lost 6 bases to trimming and J lost 3 bases, with 16 bases between them. The CDR3 DNA is TGCGCCAGCATGTACGACAGTCAAAGTGGAAACACCATATATTTT. Its translation: CASMYDSQSGNTIYF.

At least ten counts were recorded for this clone. The genes are TRBV9 and TRBJ2-1, with 8 bases fitting TRBD2. This CDR3 is 15 amino acids long. The germline gives CDR1 SGDLS, CDR2 YYNGEE. The V segment lost 0 bases and the J segment 9 bases; nucleotides outside the gene matches: 8. DNA for the CDR3: TGTGCCAGCAGCGTAGGGCCGGGAGGGCCCGTTGAGCAGTTCTTC. Amino acids: CASSVGPGGPVEQFF.

CDR3: CASSLQGFTDTQYF. Written as DNA, the CDR3 is TGTGCCAGCAGTTTGCAGGGGTTCACAGATACGCAGTATTTT. The chain joins TRBV2 to TRBJ2-3; D possibly corresponds to TRBD1 (6 bases). Trimming took 5 bases from V and 2 from J, leaving 11 bases between them. The CDR3 runs to 14 residues. CDR1 and CDR2 from the germline V gene are SNHLY and FYNNEI.

This clone has at least ten counts. The rearrangement uses TRBV28 and TRBJ1-2; unclear D gene. The V gene's germline CDR1 is MDHEN and CDR2 SYDVKM. The germline V and J ends were trimmed by 5 bases and 8 bases, with 12 bases remaining between them. The CDR3 is 12 amino acids. The CDR3 loop reads CASSPHTRGYTF. Here the CDR3 DNA reads TGTGCCAGCAGTCCCCACACCAGGGGCTACACCTTC.

The genes are TRBV6-1 and TRBJ1-3; no reliable D call. Germline V gene sequence: CDR1 MNHNS, CDR2 SASEGT. Deletions cut 1 base from V and 1 base from J, with 5 bases between. This CDR3 region has 14 residues. CDR3 region: CASSEGGSGNTIYF. The CDR3 DNA sequence: TGTGCCAGCAGTGAAGGGGGTTCTGGAAACACCATATATTTT.

This clone was recorded many times. The rearrangement joins TRBV28 to TRBJ2-3, with 10 bases aligning to TRBD2. After removal of 8 bases from V and 3 bases from J, the junction contained 8 bases not matched to a gene. Germline CDR1 reads MDHEN; CDR2 reads SYDVKM. This CDR3 is 15 amino acids long. The CDR3: CASASTSGLTDTQYF. CDR3 DNA: TGTGCCAGCGCGTCGACTAGCGGGTTGACAGATACGCAGTATTTT. The complete variable domain, with remaining parts taken from reference TRBV28 and TRBJ2-3, reads DVKVTQSSRYLVKRTGEKVFLECVQDMDHENMFWYRQDPGLGLRLIYFSYDVKMKEKGDIPEGYSVSREKKERFSLILESASTNQTSMYLCASASTSGLTDTQYFGPGTRLTVL.

Notes on this clone: A read error may explain this, as a much larger clone is one base away. Within the sample, other DNA sequences also encode this same CDR3. The chain carries TRBV7-2 and TRBJ1-1; D might be TRBD1 (5 bases). This CDR3 has 14 residues. Looked up from germline, CDR1 is SGHTA and CDR2 is FQGNSA. Trimming removed 1 base from V and 1 base from J, with 7 bases in between. CDR3 nucleotide sequence: TGTGCCAGCAGCTTAGGAGGGACGAACACTGAAGCTTTCTTT. Amino acid sequence: CASSLGGTNTEAFF.

The chain links TRBV27 to TRBJ2-1; D possibly matches TRBD1 or TRBD2 (5 bases each). V was cut by 2 bases and J by 9 bases, with 8 bases left in between. Germline V CDR1 and CDR2: MNHEY, SMNVEV (reference sequence). The CDR3 sequence is 12 residues long. The CDR3 coding sequence is TGTGCCAGCAGTTTACCGGGGCTTGAGCAGTTCTTC. It specifies CASSLPGLEQFF.

This chain uses TRBV21-1 with TRBJ2-2; the D call of TRBD1 is as the table states it, not checked on the DNA. TRBV21-1 is noted as a pseudogene. The CDR3 totals 17 residues. CDR3 DNA sequence: TGTGCCAGCAGTGGACAGGTGAACGCTAGTAACACCGGGGAGCTGTTTTTT. As protein: CASSGQVNASNTGELFF.

V usage is TRBV19 and J usage is TRBJ2-2; TRBD2 is a possible D gene (7 bases). CDR3 length: 15 amino acids. The germline CDR1 and CDR2 sequences are LNHDA and SQIVND (reference sequence). V lost 5 bases, J lost 8 bases, and 18 bases lay in between. The CDR3 DNA sequence: TGTGCCAGTAGTTTTGCGGGGGCGGCGAGAGGGGAGCTGTTTTTT. Protein: CASSFAGAARGELFF.

The V call is TRBV6-1, the J call TRBJ1-6; 7 bases match TRBD1. Trimming took 3 bases from V and 4 from J; bases not matched to a gene: 3. Germline CDR1 reads MNHNS; CDR2 reads SASEGT. The CDR3 is made up of 15 amino acids. Written as DNA, the CDR3 is TGTGCCAGCAGTGAGGGGACAGCTTATAATTCACCCCTCCACTTT. Encoded protein: CASSEGTAYNSPLHF.

The rearrangement uses TRBV19 and TRBJ2-2, with a weak D call TRBD2 (5 bases). Between the trimmed V and J ends, which lost 0 bases and 4 bases, there was a span of 9 bases. The CDR3 contains 15 residues. Germline V CDR1 and CDR2: LNHDA, SQIVND (reference sequence). The chain's CDR3 is CASSIERAGTGELFF. The CDR3 bases are TGTGCCAGTAGTATAGAGAGGGCGGGCACCGGGGAGCTGTTTTTT. Based on the CDR3 plus reference TRBV19 and TRBJ2-2, the full variable domain is DGGITQSPKYLFRKEGQNVTLSCEQNLNHDAMYWYRQDPGQGLRLIYYSQIVNDFQKGDIAEGYSVSREKKESFPLTVTSAQKNPTAFYLCASSIERAGTGELFFGEGSRLTVL.